The entry below gives a single TCR beta chain sequence along with its context. Trimming left V 3 bases short and J 3 bases short, with 12 bases between. The CDR3 totals 15 residues. CDR1 and CDR2 from the germline V gene are MNHNS and SASEGT. Within Nashville, Tennessee resided all donors, each a Caucasian adult. This sample is part of a study of shared clonotypes between healthy human individuals. Across the whole study: Used for every donor were three CD4 naive, three CD4 memory, two CD8 naive and one CD8 memory plate.

The table came from immunoSEQ multiplex PCR; TCRdb's copy has only in-frame clones and leaves some out. In the table there are a few million clones, 80% to 95% of which are singletons. This TCR was sampled from a man aged 18 to 30 in good health. Some clones in this sample may be carry-over from other donors' samples. The chain uses TRBV6-1 and TRBJ1-5; no definite D call. Sample: naive CD4+ T cells from PBMCs. This sample's subset: CD45RA+ positively selected. The CDR3 nucleotides are TGTGCCAGCAGTGATAAAGGCAGATCCAATCAGCCCCAGCATTTT. Its translation is CASSDKGRSNQPQHF.